A single sample is the source of the 10 T cell receptor beta chains below, sequenced in a study of control samples from healthy donors and cancer patients. The repertoire was sequenced with immunoSEQ multiplex PCR; TCRdb's copy has only in-frame clones and lacks some. The table includes roughly 400,000 clones, 90% detected once. Sequenced: PBMCs. The receptor set was obtained from a man aged 40-55 years with head and neck cancer.

The table lists this clone with a few counts. The chain couples TRBV7-3 to TRBJ1-5; 7 nucleotides line up with TRBD1. From germline, CDR1 is SGHTA and CDR2 FQGTGA. The CDR3 contains 17 residues. After removal of 3 bases from V and 0 bases from J, the junction contained 8 bases not matched to a gene. In DNA form, the CDR3 reads TGTGCCAGCAGCTTCATCCGGGACAGCCTTAGCAATCAGCCCCAGCATTTT. As protein: CASSFIRDSLSNQPQHF.

The chain is built from TRBV4-3 and TRBJ2-6; D uncertain. The CDR3 is 16 residues long. V was cut by 0 bases and J by 0 bases, with 6 bases left in between. Germline lookup yields CDR1 LGHNA and CDR2 YSLEER. CDR3 loop: CASSQEFVSGANVLTF. The CDR3, as DNA: TGCGCCAGCAGCCAAGAGTTCGTCTCTGGGGCCAACGTCCTGACTTTC.

The DNA for the CDR3 is TGTGCCAGCAGCTTGGGGCAGATCTCCTACGAGCAGTACTTC. This encodes CASSLGQISYEQYF. The rearrangement uses TRBV5-6 and TRBJ2-7; D remains ambiguous. V was cut by 0 bases and J by 0 bases, with 7 bases left in between. Germline CDR1 reads SGHDT; CDR2 reads YYEEEE. The CDR3 extends over 14 amino acids. Supplemented by reference TRBV5-6 and TRBJ2-7, the full variable domain reads DAGVTQSPTHLIKTRGQQVTLRCSPKSGHDTVSWYQQALGQGPQFIFQYYEEEERQRGNFPDRFSGHQFPNYSSELNVNALLLGDSALYLCASSLGQISYEQYFGPGTRLTVT.

For this clone: This CDR3 is also generated by other DNA sequences in the sample. V gene TRBV6-6 combines with J gene TRBJ2-7; no clear D gene. This CDR3 comprises 12 residues. Trimming took 2 bases from V and 3 from J, leaving 5 bases between them. Germline-derived CDR1 and CDR2 are MNHNY and SVGAGI (reference sequence). The CDR3 region has the DNA TGTGCCAGCAGTTACGGGCACTACGAGCAGTACTTC. Translation gives CASSYGHYEQYF.

DNA for the CDR3: TGCGCCAGCAGCTTAGACCTCGCGGGGGGAAACACCGGGGAGCTGTTTTTT. This sequence encodes CASSLDLAGGNTGELFF. The chain carries TRBV5-1 and TRBJ2-2, with TRBD2 matching 8 bases. The CDR3 consists of 17 residues. CDR1 is SGHRS, CDR2 YFSETQ, per germline. V dropped 2 bases and J dropped 2; count of bases not matched to a gene: 8.

The chain recombines TRBV6-4 with TRBJ1-2; D unclear. This CDR3 has 14 residues. The ends were cut back, 3 bases at V and 2 bases at J, with 10 bases in the middle. Germline-derived CDR1 and CDR2 are MRHNA and SNTAGT. The DNA for the CDR3 is TGTGCCAGCAGTGAAGAGGGTTGGAACTATGGCTACACCTTC. This gives the protein CASSEEGWNYGYTF.

V gene TRBV19 combines with J gene TRBJ1-5; 7 bases agree with TRBD1. V lost 6 bases, J lost 5 bases, and 16 bases stayed unmatched. The germline V gene has CDR1 LNHDA and CDR2 SQIVND (reference sequence). The CDR3 is 17 residues long. The CDR3 region is CASSTTGAKPGYQPQHF. In DNA form, the CDR3 reads TGTGCCAGTAGCACCACAGGGGCCAAACCGGGGTATCAGCCCCAGCATTTT.

This chain links TRBV12-3 or TRBV12-4 with TRBJ1-1; weak D call: TRBD1 (5 bases). Trimming stripped 7 bases from V and 4 bases from J, with 10 bases between. CDR3 size: 12 residues. CDR3 bases: TGTGCCAGCACCCCAGGGTTCACTGAAGCTTTCTTT. Its protein product is CASTPGFTEAFF.

This chain uses TRBV2 with TRBJ1-4; the D gene is possibly TRBD1 (5 bases). Germline CDR1 reads SNHLY; CDR2 reads FYNNEI. There are 14 residues in the CDR3. Between the trimmed V and J ends, which lost 6 bases and 1 base, there was a span of 9 bases. The CDR3: CASRRDRTNEKLFF. CDR3 sequence (DNA): TGTGCCAGCAGAAGGGACCGAACTAATGAAAAACTGTTTTTT.

The J gene is TRBJ1-2, the V gene TRBV27, with 7 bases matching TRBD1. Germline lookup yields CDR1 MNHEY and CDR2 SMNVEV (reference sequence). J was trimmed by 6 bases and V by 4 bases; bases with no gene match: 14. This CDR3 comprises 16 residues. The CDR3 loop reads CASSSKRGTTGNGYTF. The CDR3 nucleotides read TGTGCCAGCAGTTCCAAAAGGGGTACGACAGGGAATGGCTACACCTTC.